This T cell receptor beta chain was sequenced in a study of blood T cell repertoires in COVID-19. Study details: The study drew acute and convalescent COVID-19 samples from the United States, Italy and Spain. The analysed material was cDNA or gDNA that came from T cells, B-cell-depleted T cells, or PBMCs.

Original methodology: The authors estimated nucleated cell counts from reference gene primer amplification. The repertoire was sequenced with immunoSEQ multiplex PCR; TCRdb's copy has only in-frame clones and lacks some. The V and J calls and clone size were taken over from that table, and D and trimming were inferred from the DNA. The top ten hold approximately 1.4% of the sample, which has around 270,000 clones, 84% seen once. CDR1 is SGHRS, CDR2 YFSETQ, per germline. The CDR3 covers 14 residues. The trim removed 6 bases at V and 1 base at J, leaving 3 bases unmatched. The chain links TRBV5-1 to TRBJ2-3, with 9 positions matching TRBD2. The source material was peripheral blood. The TCR comes from a woman in her thirties or forties who had recovered from COVID-19. For the CDR3, the DNA is TGCGCCAGCAAGGTAGCGGGGGGCACAGATACGCAGTATTTT. It encodes CASKVAGGTDTQYF. Looking up the rest from reference TRBV5-1 and TRBJ2-3 gives the full variable domain: KAGVTQTPRYLIKTRGQQVTLSCSPISGHRSVSWYQQTPGQGLQFLFEYFSETQRNKGNFPGRFSGRQFSNSRSEMNVSTLELGDSALYLCASKVAGGTDTQYFGPGTRLTVL.